The sample holds many counts of the clone carrying this T cell receptor (beta chain). Its antigen is as yet unknown. The record originates from a study of human T cells and chemical hapten exposure. About the research overall: Patients were mainly female, each with alopecia areata, totalis or universalis. General study results and limits: TCRs whose frequency exceeded 1 in 1000 remained the same following DPC sensitization.

CDR1 DFQATT and CDR2 SNEGSKA come from the germline V gene (reference sequence). Trimming left V 2 bases short and J 0 bases short, with 6 bases between. The CDR3 is 13 amino acids. Time point defined: pre-sensitization, week 0. Treatment defined: therapeutic diphenylcyclopropenone sensitization with weekly scalp DPC. The study's library attached unique molecular identifiers to single cDNA molecules. MiXCR, applied by TCRdb to the RACE reads, yields one record per CDR3 protein. In the table there are about 380,000 distinct CDR3 sequences, 4% to 6% of which are singletons. V gene TRBV20-1 combines with J gene TRBJ2-3; D is undetermined. This receptor was identified in a woman between 45 and 65 years old with alopecia areata. Some clones in this sample may be carry-over from other donors' samples. Sample: whole blood, taken in connection with sensitization to the hapten diphenylcyclopropenone (DPC). This CDR3 is CSARLGSTDTQYF. The CDR3 nucleotides are TGCAGTGCTAGACTTGGGAGCACAGATACGCAGTATTTT.